This TCR beta chain originates from a study of blood T cells in healthy people across ages. Study observations and caveats: When one million T cells were used, diversity estimates were thought to be underestimates.

Using a J-beta primer mix together with a sample-barcoded 5' primer, a second PCR was run for roughly 6 to 12 cycles. One entry per CDR3 protein results from TCRdb running MiXCR on the 5' RACE reads. The sample consists of about 940,000 distinct CDR3 sequences, approximately 49% of them appearing once. The CDR3 consists of 15 residues. Germline V gives CDR1 SNHLY, CDR2 FYNNEI. In its sample, this clonotype was seen once. The antigen is unknown. This chain links TRBV2 with TRBJ2-5; 14 nucleotides match TRBD2. The J call may be mistaken, given a closer DNA end match to TRBJ2-1. Sequenced sample: blood. The source of this sequence is a man aged 25 to 45 in good health. The CDR3 loop reads CASSGTSGGQETQFF. DNA of the CDR3: TGTGCCAGCAGTGGGACTAGCGGGGGGCAAGAGACCCAGTTCTTC.